This paragraph covers one T cell receptor (beta chain) sequence. Primed by a sample-barcoded 5' primer and a J-beta primer mix, a second PCR proceeded for about 6 to 11 cycles. TCRdb re-called the 5' RACE reads with MiXCR, one entry per CDR3 protein. The sample has about 800,000 distinct CDR3 sequences, roughly 25% seen once. This record comes from a study of blood T cells in healthy people across ages. The CDR3 runs 14 residues. Germline assignment: CDR1 SGHTA and CDR2 FQGNSA. V was trimmed by 2 bases and J by 4 bases, leaving 11 bases between them. This sample also belongs to another study, concerning T cells of mothers and their children.

The TCR comes from a boy aged 5-17 years in good health. Sequenced sample: blood. The chain joins TRBV7-2 to TRBJ1-1; unclear D gene. The CDR3 DNA follows: TGTGCCAGCAGCTTATTAAATAGGATCACTGAAGCTTTCTTT. Protein product: CASSLLNRITEAFF.